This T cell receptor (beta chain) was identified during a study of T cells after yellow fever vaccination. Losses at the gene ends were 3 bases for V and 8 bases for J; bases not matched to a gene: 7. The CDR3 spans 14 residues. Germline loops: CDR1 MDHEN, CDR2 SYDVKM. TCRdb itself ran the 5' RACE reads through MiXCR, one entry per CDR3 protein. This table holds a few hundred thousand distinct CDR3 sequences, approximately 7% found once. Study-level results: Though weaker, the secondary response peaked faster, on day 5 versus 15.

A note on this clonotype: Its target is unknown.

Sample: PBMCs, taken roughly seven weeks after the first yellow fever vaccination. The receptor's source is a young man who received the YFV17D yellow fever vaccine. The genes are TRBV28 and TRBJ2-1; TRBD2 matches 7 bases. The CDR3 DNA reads TGTGCCAGCAGTTTGACTAGCTGGGGGGATGAGCAGTTCTTC. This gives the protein CASSLTSWGDEQFF.